A selection of T cell receptor beta chains follows, all from one sample in a study of OX40 agonist ivuxolimab in advanced cancers. Generated by immunoSEQ multiplex PCR, the TCRdb table keeps only in-frame clones and is missing some. The sample consists of around 19,000 clones, 80% to 90% of them appearing once. The sequencing here drew on CD4+ or CD8+ T cells sorted from blood, taken in a trial of the OX40 agonist ivuxolimab. All receptors come from an adult with an advanced solid tumor such as melanoma, head and neck, liver or kidney cancer. Both conserved end residues are part of each CDR3. A D gene is named only where the DNA matches it firmly. Some rows have no size entry. The others give once, few or many, or a class for an expanded clone.

abundance: NA
j_gene: TRBJ1-2
v_gene: TRBV4-2
d_gene: NA
CDR3aa: CASSQRQANYGYTF
CDR3nt: TGTGCCAGCAGCCAACGACAGGCTAACTATGGCTACACCTTC

abundance: NA
j_gene: TRBJ2-7
v_gene: TRBV20-1
d_gene: NA
CDR3aa: CSASRGYEQYF
CDR3nt: TGCAGTGCTAGTAGGGGCTACGAGCAGTACTTC

abundance: NA
j_gene: TRBJ2-5
v_gene: TRBV18
d_gene: TRBD2
CDR3aa: CASSPPSSGDEETQYF
CDR3nt: TGTGCCAGCTCACCACCTTCTAGCGGGGACGAAGAGACCCAGTACTTC

abundance: NA
j_gene: TRBJ1-1
v_gene: TRBV7-3
d_gene: TRBD1
CDR3aa: CASTPTGTNTEAFF
CDR3nt: TGTGCCAGCACCCCGACAGGGACGAACACTGAAGCTTTCTTT

abundance: NA
j_gene: TRBJ2-7
v_gene: TRBV7-6
d_gene: TRBD2
CDR3aa: CASSLAGLAGRPRGIDEQYF
CDR3nt: TGTGCCAGCAGCTTAGCGGGACTAGCGGGAAGACCTCGGGGGATCGACGAGCAGTACTTC

abundance: NA
j_gene: TRBJ2-1
v_gene: TRBV30
d_gene: NA
CDR3aa: CAWSAGLYYNEQFF
CDR3nt: TGTGCCTGGAGTGCCGGACTATACTACAATGAGCAGTTCTTC

abundance: NA
j_gene: TRBJ1-2
v_gene: TRBV6-5
d_gene: NA
CDR3aa: CASSYSTAIGNYGYTF
CDR3nt: TGTGCCAGCAGTTACTCAACAGCAATAGGGAACTATGGCTACACCTTC

abundance: NA
j_gene: TRBJ1-2
v_gene: TRBV4-3
d_gene: NA
CDR3aa: CASSQDYNSPADYGYTF
CDR3nt: TGCGCCAGCAGCCAAGATTACAACAGCCCCGCGGACTATGGCTACACCTTC

abundance: NA
j_gene: TRBJ2-3
v_gene: TRBV5-5
d_gene: TRBD1
CDR3aa: CASSSRDRGTDTQYF
CDR3nt: TGTGCCAGCAGTTCCCGGGACAGGGGCACAGATACGCAGTATTTT

abundance: NA
j_gene: TRBJ2-7
v_gene: TRBV5-4
d_gene: TRBD2
CDR3aa: CASSSRTSGTGYEQYF
CDR3nt: TGTGCCAGCAGCTCCCGGACTAGCGGTACCGGATACGAGCAGTACTTC

abundance: NA
j_gene: TRBJ1-1
v_gene: TRBV7-8
d_gene: TRBD1
CDR3aa: CASSRLTGDPGSTEAFF
CDR3nt: TGTGCCAGCAGCCGATTGACAGGGGACCCTGGGAGCACTGAAGCTTTCTTT

abundance: NA
j_gene: TRBJ1-2
v_gene: TRBV2
d_gene: NA
CDR3aa: CASSAQGDYGYTF
CDR3nt: TGTGCCAGCAGCGCCCAAGGGGACTATGGCTACACCTTC

abundance: NA
j_gene: TRBJ1-2
v_gene: TRBV9
d_gene: NA
CDR3aa: CASSVGPGDGYTF
CDR3nt: TGTGCCAGCAGCGTAGGCCCAGGGGATGGCTACACCTTC

abundance: NA
j_gene: TRBJ2-3
v_gene: TRBV7-9
d_gene: TRBD1
CDR3aa: CASSQGQGLGDTQYF
CDR3nt: TGTGCCAGCAGCCAGGGACAGGGCTTGGGAGATACGCAGTATTTT

abundance: once
j_gene: TRBJ1-5
v_gene: TRBV15
d_gene: NA
CDR3aa: CATSRARNSNQPQHF
CDR3nt: TGTGCCACCAGCAGAGCCCGGAATAGCAATCAGCCCCAGCATTTT

abundance: NA
j_gene: TRBJ2-5
v_gene: TRBV6-6
d_gene: TRBD2
CDR3aa: CASSYLGEGGTQYF
CDR3nt: TGTGCCAGCAGTTACTTGGGGGAGGGCGGGACCCAGTACTTC

abundance: NA
j_gene: TRBJ2-5
v_gene: TRBV6-1
d_gene: NA
CDR3aa: CASTRAGKETQYF
CDR3nt: TGTGCCAGCACCCGGGCCGGGAAGGAGACCCAGTACTTC

abundance: NA
j_gene: TRBJ2-1
v_gene: TRBV11-3
d_gene: NA
CDR3aa: CASSLASYNEQFF
CDR3nt: TGTGCCAGCAGCTTAGCATCTTACAATGAGCAGTTCTTC

abundance: NA
j_gene: TRBJ1-3
v_gene: TRBV6-5
d_gene: TRBD1
CDR3aa: CASSAGGSSGNTIYF
CDR3nt: TGTGCCAGCAGCGCAGGGGGCTCCTCTGGAAACACCATATATTTT

abundance: few
j_gene: TRBJ1-1
v_gene: TRBV5-1
d_gene: NA
CDR3aa: CASSLAAGLDTEAFF
CDR3nt: TGCGCCAGCAGCTTGGCCGCAGGGTTAGACACTGAAGCTTTCTTT

abundance: NA
j_gene: TRBJ2-7
v_gene: TRBV10-1
d_gene: TRBD1
CDR3aa: CASSDGDRVDEQYF
CDR3nt: TGCGCCAGCAGTGACGGGGACAGGGTCGACGAGCAGTACTTC

abundance: NA
j_gene: TRBJ2-6
v_gene: TRBV9
d_gene: NA
CDR3aa: CASRSLSSGGANVLTF
CDR3nt: TGTGCCAGCCGCTCCCTGAGTTCGGGGGGGGCCAACGTCCTGACTTTC

abundance: NA
j_gene: TRBJ2-1
v_gene: TRBV5-1
d_gene: NA
CDR3aa: CASSVGGARNEQFF
CDR3nt: TGCGCCAGCAGCGTAGGGGGGGCGAGAAATGAGCAGTTCTTC

abundance: NA
j_gene: TRBJ2-3
v_gene: TRBV7-3
d_gene: NA
CDR3aa: CAGSMTRTDTQYF
CDR3nt: TGTGCCGGCAGCATGACTAGGACAGATACGCAGTATTTT

abundance: NA
j_gene: TRBJ2-1
v_gene: TRBV19
d_gene: NA
CDR3aa: CASSGKSPYNEQFF
CDR3nt: TGTGCCAGTAGTGGAAAGAGTCCTTACAATGAGCAGTTCTTC

abundance: once
j_gene: TRBJ2-5
v_gene: TRBV9
d_gene: NA
CDR3aa: CASSPHDGAETQYF
CDR3nt: TGTGCCAGCAGCCCCCACGACGGCGCAGAGACCCAGTACTTC

abundance: NA
j_gene: TRBJ1-3
v_gene: TRBV5-1
d_gene: NA
CDR3aa: CASSLTGGTSGNTIYF
CDR3nt: TGCGCCAGCAGCTTGACCGGGGGGACCTCTGGAAACACCATATATTTT

abundance: few
j_gene: TRBJ2-5
v_gene: TRBV5-6
d_gene: NA
CDR3aa: CASSWGSETQYF
CDR3nt: TGTGCCAGCAGCTGGGGATCCGAGACCCAGTACTTC